Each of the 25 T cell receptor beta chains below was sequenced from the same sample in a study of post-analysis software for immune sequencing data. Study-wide results and limits: Elevated frequency relative to controls characterized 4 or 5 TRBV segments in patients, TRBV5-6, TRBV5-1 and TRBV20-1 among them.

Sequencing libraries made from TCR beta cDNA carried unique molecular identifiers. TCRdb processed the PCR reads anew with MiXCR; each CDR3 protein has one entry. The table includes more than 450,000 distinct CDR3 sequences, 44% detected once. These receptors have no identified antigens. The sequencing input was blood. The receptors originated from a girl under 18 with multiple sclerosis.

This clonotype came up once. The V call is TRBV10-3, the J call TRBJ2-1; TRBD2 agrees at 9 bases. The CDR3 is made up of 17 amino acids. In germline, CDR1 is ENHRY, CDR2 SYGVKD. Trimming took 6 bases from V and 13 from J; bases not matched to a gene: 22. The CDR3 reads CAIRTPGVAGERETQFF. The CDR3 DNA is TGTGCCATCAGGACCCCAGGGGTAGCGGGAGAGCGAGAGACCCAGTTCTTC.

Only a few counts were recorded for this clonotype. The V call is TRBV7-9, the J call TRBJ2-7; tentatively, D is TRBD1 (5 bases). CDR3 length equals 14 residues. CDR1 is SEHNR, CDR2 FQNEAQ, per germline (reference sequence). Trimming shortened V by 8 bases and J by 1 base, and 15 bases separated the two germline ends. CDR3 DNA: TGTGCCAGCGGGGCGGCGTATATGTCCTACGAGCAGTACTTC. Residues: CASGAAYMSYEQYF.

This chain links TRBV7-6 with TRBJ2-7, with 14 bases matching TRBD2. The CDR3 loop spans 16 amino acids. Germline V gene data show CDR1 as SGHVS and CDR2 as FNYEAQ. Trimming at V came to 5 bases and at J to 4 bases, leaving 7 bases not matched to a gene. In nucleotides, the CDR3 is TGTGCCAGCAGCACCAGACTAGCGGGAGGGCCGTACGAGCAGTACTTC. This encodes CASSTRLAGGPYEQYF.

The chain recombines TRBV12-3 or TRBV12-4 with TRBJ2-7; 8 nucleotides agree with TRBD2. The CDR3 spans 14 residues. V dropped 1 base and J dropped 6; count of bases not matched to a gene: 5. The DNA of the CDR3 is TGTGCCAGCAGTTTAGGGACTAGCTTCCTCGAGCAGTACTTC. Translated: CASSLGTSFLEQYF.

This rearrangement joins TRBV20-1 to TRBJ2-3; D is uncertain. Trimming took off 4 bases at V and 2 bases at J, with 13 bases between the two ends. The germline CDR1 and CDR2 sequences are DFQATT and SNEGSKA (reference sequence). The CDR3 loop spans 14 amino acids. The CDR3 DNA follows: TGCAGTGCTATAGATTCTCCGGCCACAGATACGCAGTATTTT. Translated: CSAIDSPATDTQYF.

This chain uses TRBV9 with TRBJ1-1; D may be TRBD1 (5 bases). Germline V gene data show CDR1 as SGDLS and CDR2 as YYNGEE. The V gene lost 0 bases and the J gene lost 0 bases, with 9 bases spanning the gap. The CDR3 has 15 amino acids. The CDR3, as DNA: TGTGCCAGCAGCGTAGGGGGCCGGGTGAACACTGAAGCTTTCTTT. Translating gives CASSVGGRVNTEAFF.

This clonotype turned up a few times. The chain uses TRBV6-1 and TRBJ2-3; TRBD2 matches at 9 bases. Per the germline V gene, CDR1 is MNHNS and CDR2 is SASEGT. V was clipped by 4 bases and J by 5 bases; unmatched bases: 7. The CDR3 runs 15 residues. This CDR3 is CASSAPGLAQDTQYF. In DNA form, the CDR3 reads TGTGCCAGCAGTGCACCGGGACTAGCCCAAGATACGCAGTATTTT.

The chain joins TRBV20-1 to TRBJ1-4; 7 nucleotides line up with TRBD1. V gave up 5 bases and J gave up 7 bases; unmatched junction bases: 10. Per germline, CDR1 DFQATT and CDR2 SNEGSKA (reference sequence). The CDR3 totals 14 residues. This chain's CDR3 is CSAASGTAGEKLFF. CDR3 DNA: TGCAGTGCTGCATCCGGGACAGCTGGTGAAAAACTGTTTTTT.

The V and J genes are TRBV12-3 or TRBV12-4 and TRBJ2-5, with D tentatively TRBD1 (6 bases). The end of the DNA fits TRBJ2-4 better, so the J call may be wrong. The CDR3 contains 14 residues. CDR3 amino acids: CASSLGQSGDIQYF. The DNA of the CDR3 is TGTGCCAGCAGTTTGGGGCAGTCAGGGGACATTCAGTACTTC.

This clonotype was recorded a few times. This sequence joins TRBV20-1 and TRBJ2-7, with TRBD1 as a possible D gene (6 bases). V shed 3 bases and J shed 0 bases, with 12 bases lying between them. This CDR3 has 14 amino acids. CDR1 DFQATT and CDR2 SNEGSKA come from the germline V gene (reference sequence). The chain's CDR3 is CSASRQGGSYEQYF. CDR3 bases: TGCAGTGCTAGTAGGCAAGGGGGCTCCTACGAGCAGTACTTC.

The chain combines TRBV29-1 with TRBJ2-4, with D possibly matching TRBD2 (5 bases). CDR3 length equals 11 residues. The V end lost 4 bases, the J end lost 9 bases, and 10 bases lay between the germline ends. The germline gives CDR1 SQVTM, CDR2 ANQGSEA. CDR3 amino acids: CSVAPRGIQYF. For the CDR3, the DNA is TGCAGCGTTGCCCCCCGGGGCATTCAGTACTTC.

This sequence joins TRBV29-1 and TRBJ2-1; 7 bases match TRBD2. The V segment lost 5 bases and the J segment 5 bases; nucleotides outside the gene matches: 6. CDR3 size: 13 residues. Germline loops: CDR1 SQVTM, CDR2 ANQGSEA. The CDR3 reads CSVHGGYDNEQFF. The DNA for the CDR3 is TGCAGCGTTCACGGGGGGTACGACAATGAGCAGTTCTTC.

The V and J genes are TRBV6-5 and TRBJ1-4; D possibly corresponds to TRBD1 (5 bases). Looked up from germline, CDR1 is MNHEY and CDR2 is SVGAGI. This CDR3 comprises 15 residues. Trimming took off 7 bases at V and 7 bases at J, with 19 bases between the two ends. CDR3 in DNA: TGTGCCAGCACCTCACAGGAAAGAAGGGGTGAAAAACTGTTTTTT. Amino acid sequence: CASTSQERRGEKLFF.

This chain connects TRBV20-1 to TRBJ1-2; 8 bases line up with TRBD1. The V segment lost 0 bases and the J segment 4 bases; nucleotides outside the gene matches: 1. The CDR3 covers 13 residues. Germline CDR1 and CDR2: DFQATT and SNEGSKA (reference sequence). The chain's CDR3 is CSARDQGAYGYTF. The DNA of the CDR3 is TGCAGTGCTAGAGATCAGGGGGCCTATGGCTACACCTTC.

This rearrangement joins TRBV7-2 to TRBJ2-7; TRBD2 is a possible D gene (6 bases). Germline loops: CDR1 SGHTA, CDR2 FQGNSA. Deletions cut 4 bases from V and 4 bases from J, with 14 bases between. The CDR3 is 14 residues long. The CDR3 is CASSSPGLIYEQYF. The CDR3 DNA reads TGTGCCAGCAGCTCTCCGGGACTCATATACGAGCAGTACTTC.

J is TRBJ1-4 and V is TRBV12-3 or TRBV12-4; D is undetermined. There are 17 residues in the CDR3. V lost 1 base, J lost 0 bases, and 12 bases lay in between. The CDR3 here is CASSLDPRDATNEKLFF. CDR3 sequence (DNA): TGTGCCAGCAGTTTAGACCCCCGGGATGCAACTAATGAAAAACTGTTTTTT.

V is TRBV7-3 and J is TRBJ1-1; a possible D gene is TRBD1 (5 bases). The germline V and J ends were trimmed by 5 bases and 4 bases, with 14 bases remaining between them. From germline, CDR1 is SGHTA and CDR2 FQGTGA. This CDR3 region has 14 residues. The CDR3 bases are TGTGCCAGCAGCCAGGTCCGGGGGAGCACTGAAGCTTTCTTT. Translating gives CASSQVRGSTEAFF.

The chain recombines TRBV5-1 with TRBJ2-1; 8 nucleotides match TRBD1. Trimming cost V 5 bases and J 5 bases; bases outside gene matches: 6. Looked up from germline, CDR1 is SGHRS and CDR2 is YFSETQ. This CDR3 region has 14 residues. CDR3 amino acids: CASSGQGADNEQFF. The CDR3 DNA reads TGCGCCAGCAGTGGTCAGGGGGCGGACAATGAGCAGTTCTTC.

This clonotype was seen a handful of times. The chain is built from TRBV20-1 and TRBJ2-4, with D perhaps TRBD2 (6 bases). Trimming took 0 bases from V and 12 from J, leaving 18 bases between them. This CDR3 comprises 14 residues. Germline CDR1 DFQATT, CDR2 SNEGSKA (reference sequence). In DNA form, the CDR3 reads TGCAGTGCTAGAGACGACCGGGACCTAGCGTCTCAGTACTTC. Residues: CSARDDRDLASQYF.

The chain joins TRBV5-1 to TRBJ2-7; 13 positions agree with TRBD2. Trimming cost V 3 bases and J 0 bases; bases outside gene matches: 9. The germline V gene encodes CDR1 SGHRS and CDR2 YFSETQ. CDR3 length: 18 residues. CDR3 sequence (DNA): TGCGCCAGCAGCTCTGGACTAGCGGGGGACCTATACTCCTACGAGCAGTACTTC. Translation: CASSSGLAGDLYSYEQYF.

The chain joins TRBV6-1 to TRBJ2-1, with TRBD1 as a possible D gene (5 bases). V was clipped by 3 bases and J by 3 bases, with 9 bases between them. Looked up from germline, CDR1 is MNHNS and CDR2 is SASEGT. The CDR3 sequence is 14 residues long. CDR3: CASSDQGDYNEQFF. The CDR3 DNA follows: TGTGCCAGCAGTGACCAAGGGGACTACAATGAGCAGTTCTTC.

The rearrangement uses TRBV12-3 or TRBV12-4 and TRBJ2-5; TRBD2 aligns across 12 bases. J was trimmed by 2 bases and V by 4 bases; bases with no gene match: 5. This CDR3 spans 16 amino acids. The CDR3 bases are TGTGCCAGCAGTTACGGTGGACTAGCGGGGCAAGAGACCCAGTACTTC. Translating gives CASSYGGLAGQETQYF.

This clonotype was seen a few times. The rearrangement uses TRBV7-6 and TRBJ2-1; the match to TRBD2 covers 7 bases. CDR1 SGHVS and CDR2 FNYEAQ come from the germline V gene. With 5 bases clipped from V and 4 bases from J, the junction kept 8 bases outside the gene matches. This CDR3 comprises 15 residues. The CDR3 nucleotides are TGTGCCAGCAGCCGCGGGACTACCAATTACAATGAGCAGTTCTTC. It is translated as CASSRGTTNYNEQFF.

The genes are TRBV10-3 and TRBJ1-2; D possibly corresponds to TRBD1 (6 bases). With 2 bases removed from V and 3 bases from J, the gap between germline ends came to 13 bases. From germline, CDR1 is ENHRY and CDR2 SYGVKD. This CDR3 has 15 amino acids. Here the CDR3 reads CAISEGTLRDYGYTF. In nucleotides, the CDR3 is TGTGCCATCAGTGAGGGGACACTTCGGGACTATGGCTACACCTTC.

The chain employs TRBV10-3 and TRBJ2-5, with 7 bases lining up with TRBD1. The CDR3 runs to 13 residues. V lost 10 bases, J lost 0 bases, and 5 bases stayed unmatched. Germline CDR1 and CDR2: ENHRY and SYGVKD. The CDR3: CATIDRDQETQYF. Here the CDR3 DNA reads TGTGCCACCATAGACAGGGACCAAGAGACCCAGTACTTC.